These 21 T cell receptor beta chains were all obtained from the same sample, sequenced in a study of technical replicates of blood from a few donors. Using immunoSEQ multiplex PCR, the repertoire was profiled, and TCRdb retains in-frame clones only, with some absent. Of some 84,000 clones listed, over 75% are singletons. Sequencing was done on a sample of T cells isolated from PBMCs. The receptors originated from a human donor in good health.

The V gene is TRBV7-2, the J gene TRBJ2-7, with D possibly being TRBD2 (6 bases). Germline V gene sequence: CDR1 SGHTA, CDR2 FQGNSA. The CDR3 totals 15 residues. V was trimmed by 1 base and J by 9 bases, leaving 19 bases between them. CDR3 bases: TGTGCCAGCAGCTTAGATGCGGGGACCCAAGTCGGGCAGTACTTC. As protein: CASSLDAGTQVGQYF.

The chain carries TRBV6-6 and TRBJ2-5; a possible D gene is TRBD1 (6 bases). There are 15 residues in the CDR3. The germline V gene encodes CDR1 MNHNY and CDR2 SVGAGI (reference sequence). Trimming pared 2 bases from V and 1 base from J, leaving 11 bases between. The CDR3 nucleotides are TGTGCCAGCAGTTACACGAAGACAGGCCAAGAGACCCAGTACTTC. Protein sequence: CASSYTKTGQETQYF.

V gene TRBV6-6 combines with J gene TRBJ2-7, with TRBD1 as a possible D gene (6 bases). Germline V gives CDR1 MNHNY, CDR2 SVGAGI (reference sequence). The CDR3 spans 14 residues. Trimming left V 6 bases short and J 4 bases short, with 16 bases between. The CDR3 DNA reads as TGTGCCAGCAGACCCCCGGGACATCCTTACGAGCAGTACTTC. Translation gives CASRPPGHPYEQYF.

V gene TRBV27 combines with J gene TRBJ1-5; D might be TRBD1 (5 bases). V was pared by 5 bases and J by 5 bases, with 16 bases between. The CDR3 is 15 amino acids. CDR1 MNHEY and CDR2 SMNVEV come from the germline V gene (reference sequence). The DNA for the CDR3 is TGTGCCAGCAGTCCGCTTGGGACTGAACATCAGCCCCAGCATTTT. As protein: CASSPLGTEHQPQHF.

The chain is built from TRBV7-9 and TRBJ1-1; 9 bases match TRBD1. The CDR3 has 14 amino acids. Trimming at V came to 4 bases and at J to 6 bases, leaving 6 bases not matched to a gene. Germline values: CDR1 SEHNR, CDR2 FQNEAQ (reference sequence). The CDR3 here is CASSWDRVAAEAFF. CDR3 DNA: TGTGCCAGCAGCTGGGACAGGGTCGCCGCTGAAGCTTTCTTT.

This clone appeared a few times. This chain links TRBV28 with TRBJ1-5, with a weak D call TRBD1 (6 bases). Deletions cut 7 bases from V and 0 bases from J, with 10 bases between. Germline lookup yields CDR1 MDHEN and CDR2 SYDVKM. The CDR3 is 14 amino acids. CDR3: CASIQGNSNQPQHF. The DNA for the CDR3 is TGTGCCAGCATCCAGGGGAATAGCAATCAGCCCCAGCATTTT.

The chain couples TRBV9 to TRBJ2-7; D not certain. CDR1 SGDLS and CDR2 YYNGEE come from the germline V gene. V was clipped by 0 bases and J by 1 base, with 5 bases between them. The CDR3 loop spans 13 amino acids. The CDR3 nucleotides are TGTGCCAGCAGCGTAGGCAGTTCCTACGAGCAGTACTTC. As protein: CASSVGSSYEQYF.

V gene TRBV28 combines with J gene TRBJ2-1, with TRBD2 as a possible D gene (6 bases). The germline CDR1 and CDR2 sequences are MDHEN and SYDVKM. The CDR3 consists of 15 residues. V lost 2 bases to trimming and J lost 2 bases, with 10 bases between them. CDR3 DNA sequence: TGTGCCAGCAGTTTACCCGGGAGTACCTACAATGAGCAGTTCTTC. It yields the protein CASSLPGSTYNEQFF.

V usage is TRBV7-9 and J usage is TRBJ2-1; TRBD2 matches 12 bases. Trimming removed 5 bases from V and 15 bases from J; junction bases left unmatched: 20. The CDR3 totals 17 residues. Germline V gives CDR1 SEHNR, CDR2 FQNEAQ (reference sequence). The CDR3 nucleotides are TGTGCCAGCAGCCGGGGACAGCTGGGACTAGCGGGTTTTCAGGGGTTCTTC. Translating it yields CASSRGQLGLAGFQGFF.

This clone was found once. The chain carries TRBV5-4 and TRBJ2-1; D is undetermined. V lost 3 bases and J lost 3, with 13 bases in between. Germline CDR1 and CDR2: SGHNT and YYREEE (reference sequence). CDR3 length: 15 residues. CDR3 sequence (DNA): TGTGCCAGCAGCTCTCCCCAACAGTACTACAATGAGCAGTTCTTC. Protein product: CASSSPQQYYNEQFF.

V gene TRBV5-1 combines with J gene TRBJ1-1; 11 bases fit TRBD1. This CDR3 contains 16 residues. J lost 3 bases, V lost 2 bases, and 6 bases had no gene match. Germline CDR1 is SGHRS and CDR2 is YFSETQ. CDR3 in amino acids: CASSFGDRGYDTEAFF. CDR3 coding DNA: TGCGCCAGCAGCTTTGGGGACAGGGGGTATGACACTGAAGCTTTCTTT.

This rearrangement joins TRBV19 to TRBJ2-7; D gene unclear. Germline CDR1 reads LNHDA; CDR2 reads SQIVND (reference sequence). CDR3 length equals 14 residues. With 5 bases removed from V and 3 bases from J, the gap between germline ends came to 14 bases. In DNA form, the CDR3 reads TGTGCCAGTAGTTTGACACACCAGAGCTACGAGCAGTACTTC. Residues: CASSLTHQSYEQYF.

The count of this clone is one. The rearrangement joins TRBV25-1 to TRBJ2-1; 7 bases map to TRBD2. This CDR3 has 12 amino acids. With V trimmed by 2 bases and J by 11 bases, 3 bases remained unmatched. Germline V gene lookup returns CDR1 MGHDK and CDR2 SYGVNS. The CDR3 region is CASSETREKQFF. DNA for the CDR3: TGTGCCAGCAGTGAAACGCGGGAGAAGCAGTTCTTC.

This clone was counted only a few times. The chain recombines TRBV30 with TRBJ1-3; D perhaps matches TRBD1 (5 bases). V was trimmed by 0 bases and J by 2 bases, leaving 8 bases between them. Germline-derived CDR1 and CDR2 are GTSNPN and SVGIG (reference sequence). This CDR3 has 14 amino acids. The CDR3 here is CAWSVGVPGNTIYF. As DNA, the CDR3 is TGTGCCTGGAGTGTAGGGGTGCCTGGAAACACCATATATTTT.

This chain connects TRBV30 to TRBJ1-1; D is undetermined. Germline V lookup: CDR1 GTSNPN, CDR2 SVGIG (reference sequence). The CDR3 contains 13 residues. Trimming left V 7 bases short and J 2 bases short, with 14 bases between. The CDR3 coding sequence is TGTGCCTTAAAAGTCACAGTAAACACTGAAGCTTTCTTT. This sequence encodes CALKVTVNTEAFF.

The CDR3 reads CASSARTGESTGELFF. Here the CDR3 DNA reads TGTGCCAGCAGCGCTCGAACAGGGGAAAGCACCGGGGAGCTGTTTTTT. The gene calls are TRBV9 and TRBJ2-2, with 7 bases identical to TRBD1. The junction had 9 bases not matched to a gene; V was cut back by 3 bases and J by 4 bases. Germline CDR1 SGDLS, CDR2 YYNGEE. The CDR3 is 16 residues long.

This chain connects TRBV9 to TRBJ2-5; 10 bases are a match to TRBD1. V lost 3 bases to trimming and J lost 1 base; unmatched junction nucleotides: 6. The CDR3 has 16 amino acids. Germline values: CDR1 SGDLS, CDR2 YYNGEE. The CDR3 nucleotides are TGTGCCAGCAGCGCCTGGGACAGGGGATTCCAAGAGACCCAGTACTTC. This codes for CASSAWDRGFQETQYF.

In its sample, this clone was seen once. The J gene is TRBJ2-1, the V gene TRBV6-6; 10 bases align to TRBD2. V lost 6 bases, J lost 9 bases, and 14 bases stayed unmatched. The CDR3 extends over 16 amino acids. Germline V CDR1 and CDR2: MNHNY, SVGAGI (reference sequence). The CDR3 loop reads CASSNPGTSVFGEQFF. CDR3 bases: TGTGCCAGCAGCAACCCCGGGACTAGCGTTTTTGGTGAGCAGTTCTTC.

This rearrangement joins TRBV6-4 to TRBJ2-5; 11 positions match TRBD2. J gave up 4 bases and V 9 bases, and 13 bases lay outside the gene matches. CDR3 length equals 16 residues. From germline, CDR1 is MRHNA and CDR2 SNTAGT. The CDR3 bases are TGTGCCAGTTACGTTAATAGCGGGAGGGATTCAGAGACCCAGTACTTC. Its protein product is CASYVNSGRDSETQYF.

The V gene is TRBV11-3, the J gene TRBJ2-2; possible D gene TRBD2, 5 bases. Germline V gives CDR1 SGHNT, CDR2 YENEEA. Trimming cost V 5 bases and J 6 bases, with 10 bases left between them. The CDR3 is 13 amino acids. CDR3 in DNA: TGTGCCAGCAGCCCCCGGCGGGCCGGGGAGCTGTTTTTT. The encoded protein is CASSPRRAGELFF.

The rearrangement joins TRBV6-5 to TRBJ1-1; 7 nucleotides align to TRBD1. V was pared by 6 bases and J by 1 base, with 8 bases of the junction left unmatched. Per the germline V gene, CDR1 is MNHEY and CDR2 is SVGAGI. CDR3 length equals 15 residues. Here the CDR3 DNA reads TGTGCCAGCAGCCTTGAACAGGGGTGGAACACTGAAGCTTTCTTT. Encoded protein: CASSLEQGWNTEAFF.